This TCR beta chain was sequenced for a study of neurological immune-mediated disorders. Study outcomes and limitations: Expansion of TCR clones was greatest in HTLV-1-associated myelopathy and smallest in multiple sclerosis, where it fell below that of healthy controls.

This clonotype occurred many times. Antigen unknown. The authors produced cDNA by 5'RACE using 10-nucleotide random UMIs. Every sequencing run gave over 190 million TCR-beta sequences, taken from 15-18 subjects. Using its own MiXCR run on the 5' RACE reads, TCRdb lists one record per CDR3 protein. Of 25,000 to 30,000 distinct CDR3 sequences listed, about an eighth are singletons. Preparation of the unsorted libraries drew on 2 million PBMCs stored at -80 C. This CDR3 is 16 amino acids long. V gave up 0 bases and J gave up 7 bases; unmatched junction bases: 8. Germline V gene lookup returns CDR1 DFQATT and CDR2 SNEGSKA (reference sequence).

This sequence joins TRBV20-1 and TRBJ1-6; 8 nucleotides match TRBD1. The source is a woman aged 60-75 years in good health. What was sequenced was PBMCs. This CDR3 reads CSARDPRQGTNSPLHF. The CDR3 nucleotides are TGCAGTGCTAGAGATCCCCGACAGGGGACGAATTCACCCCTCCACTTT.